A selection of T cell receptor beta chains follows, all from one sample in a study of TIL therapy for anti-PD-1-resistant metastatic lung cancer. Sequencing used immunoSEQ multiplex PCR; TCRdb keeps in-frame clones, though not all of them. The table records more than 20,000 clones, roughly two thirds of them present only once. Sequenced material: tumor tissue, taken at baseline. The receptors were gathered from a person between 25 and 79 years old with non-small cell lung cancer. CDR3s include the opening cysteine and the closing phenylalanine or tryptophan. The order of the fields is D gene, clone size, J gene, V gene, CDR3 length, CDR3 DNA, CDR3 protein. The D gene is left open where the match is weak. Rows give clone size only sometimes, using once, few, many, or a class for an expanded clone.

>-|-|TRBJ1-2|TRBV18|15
TGTGCCAGCTCACCTCTAGGGCAGCCATCTGATGGCTACACCTTC
CASSPLGQPSDGYTF
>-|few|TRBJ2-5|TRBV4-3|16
TGCGCCAGCAGCCAAGAGGGCAGGGGATCGCAAGAGACCCAGTACTTC
CASSQEGRGSQETQYF
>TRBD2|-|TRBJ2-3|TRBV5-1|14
TGCGCCAGCAGGCGGGGGGCTAGCACAGATACGCAGTATTTT
CASRRGASTDTQYF
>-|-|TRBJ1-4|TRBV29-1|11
TGCAGCGTTGGGACCTTCGAAAAACTGTTTTTT
CSVGTFEKLFF
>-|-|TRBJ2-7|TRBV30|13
TGTGCCTGGAGTGTAAGCCTATACTACGAGCAGTACTTC
CAWSVSLYYEQYF
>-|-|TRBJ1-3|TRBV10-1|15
TGCGCCAGCAGTCCGGACAGCACGTCGGGAAACACCATATATTTT
CASSPDSTSGNTIYF
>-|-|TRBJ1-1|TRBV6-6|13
TGTGCCAGCAGTTACTCAAGTGACACTGAAGCTTTCTTT
CASSYSSDTEAFF
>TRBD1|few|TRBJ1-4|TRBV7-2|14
TGTGCCAGCAGCCTTAGACAGGGAGGGGAAAAACTGTTTTTT
CASSLRQGGEKLFF
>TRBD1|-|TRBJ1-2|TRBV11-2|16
TGTGCCAGCAGCTTAGATCCCCTCGACAGGGGGAATGGCTACACCTTC
CASSLDPLDRGNGYTF
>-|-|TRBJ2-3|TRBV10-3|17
TGTGCCATCAGTGAGTCGAGGCAGGGGATAATCACAGATACGCAGTATTTT
CAISESRQGIITDTQYF
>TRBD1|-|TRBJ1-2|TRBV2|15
TGTGCCAGCAGGGCACAGGGGGCCGCTAACTATGGCTACACCTTC
CASRAQGAANYGYTF
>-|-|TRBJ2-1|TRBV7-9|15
TGTGCCAGCAGCTTTTGGAGGACAGAGGGCAATGAGCAGTTCTTC
CASSFWRTEGNEQFF
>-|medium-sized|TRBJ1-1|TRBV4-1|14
TGCGCCAGCAGCCTCGGGACCCGGAACACTGAAGCTTTCTTT
CASSLGTRNTEAFF
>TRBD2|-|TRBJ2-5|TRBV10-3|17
TGTGCCATCAGTGAGTCGGGACGTCTAGCGGGGGATGAGACCCAGTACTTC
CAISESGRLAGDETQYF
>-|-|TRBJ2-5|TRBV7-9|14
TGTGCCAGCAGAGGGGCTGTGGCCGACAGGACCCAGTACTTC
CASRGAVADRTQYF
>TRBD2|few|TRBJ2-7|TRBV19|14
TGTGCCAGTAGTATGGGACTAGCGGTCGACGAGCAGTACTTC
CASSMGLAVDEQYF
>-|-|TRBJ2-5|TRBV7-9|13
TGTGCCAGCACCCCCTTAGGGGTTGAGACCCAGTACTTC
CASTPLGVETQYF
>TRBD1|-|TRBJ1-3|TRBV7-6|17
TGTGCCAGCACCCCAGTCCGGGACAGGGGGCCTGGAAACACCATATATTTT
CASTPVRDRGPGNTIYF
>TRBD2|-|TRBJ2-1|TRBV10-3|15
TGTGCCATCAGGAAGACTAGCGGGGGGGCCAATGAGCAGTTCTTC
CAIRKTSGGANEQFF
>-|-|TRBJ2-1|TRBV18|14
TGTGCCAGCTCACCGACCCAGGGTGGCAATGAGCAGTTCTTC
CASSPTQGGNEQFF
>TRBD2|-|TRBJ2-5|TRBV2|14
TGTGCCAGCAGCGATAGCGGGGGGCAAGAGACCCAGTACTTC
CASSDSGGQETQYF
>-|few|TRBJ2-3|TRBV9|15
TGTGCCAGCAGCGCCGGGGGGCGGTGGACAGATACGCAGTATTTT
CASSAGGRWTDTQYF
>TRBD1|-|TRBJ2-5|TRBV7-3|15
TGTGCCAGCAGCACAGCAGGGGGCTCGGATGAGACCCAGTACTTC
CASSTAGGSDETQYF
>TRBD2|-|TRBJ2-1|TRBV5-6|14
TGTGCCAGCAGTTGGGGGACTAGCACAGATGAGCAGTTCTTC
CASSWGTSTDEQFF
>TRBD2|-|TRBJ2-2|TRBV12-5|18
TGTGCTAGTGGTTTGGTAACCCTAGCGGGGGGCAACACCGGGGAGCTGTTTTTT
CASGLVTLAGGNTGELFF
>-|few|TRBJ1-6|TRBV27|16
TGTGCCAGCAGCCCTGGCGGGTGGGGGCCAAATTCACCCCTCCACTTT
CASSPGGWGPNSPLHF
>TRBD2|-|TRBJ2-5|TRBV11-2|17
TGTGCCAGCAGCCTTAGCGGGGGGGCAAACTATGGAGAGACCCAGTACTTC
CASSLSGGANYGETQYF
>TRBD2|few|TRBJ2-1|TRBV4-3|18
TGCGCCAGCAGCTGGACAAAGGCGGGACTAGCCGGGAACAATGAGCAGTTCTTC
CASSWTKAGLAGNNEQFF
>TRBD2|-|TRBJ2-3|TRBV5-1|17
TGCGCCAGCAGCTTGGGCCAGCGGGGAGGAGGCTCAGATACGCAGTATTTT
CASSLGQRGGGSDTQYF
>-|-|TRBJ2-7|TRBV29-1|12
TGCAGCGTTGGGGTAGCTTCCTACGAGCAGTACTTC
CSVGVASYEQYF